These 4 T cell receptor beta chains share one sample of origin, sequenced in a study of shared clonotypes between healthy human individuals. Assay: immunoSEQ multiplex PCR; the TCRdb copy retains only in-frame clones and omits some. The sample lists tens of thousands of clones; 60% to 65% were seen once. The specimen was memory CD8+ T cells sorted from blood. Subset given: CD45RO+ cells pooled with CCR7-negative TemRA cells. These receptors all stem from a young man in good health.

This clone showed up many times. CDR3 loop: CASSGVSYEQYF. The CDR3 DNA reads as TGTGCCAGCAGTGGGGTCTCCTACGAGCAGTACTTC. The rearrangement links TRBV25-1 to TRBJ2-7; D gene uncertain. This CDR3 has 12 residues. Germline CDR1 reads MGHDK; CDR2 reads SYGVNS. Trimming removed 4 bases from V and 0 bases from J, with 4 bases in between.

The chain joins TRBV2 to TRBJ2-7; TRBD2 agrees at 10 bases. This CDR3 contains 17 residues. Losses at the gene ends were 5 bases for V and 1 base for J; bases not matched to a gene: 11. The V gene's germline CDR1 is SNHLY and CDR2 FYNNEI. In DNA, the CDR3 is TGTGCCAGCAGTACCCAATGGACTAGCGGAATGTCCTACGAGCAGTACTTC. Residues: CASSTQWTSGMSYEQYF.

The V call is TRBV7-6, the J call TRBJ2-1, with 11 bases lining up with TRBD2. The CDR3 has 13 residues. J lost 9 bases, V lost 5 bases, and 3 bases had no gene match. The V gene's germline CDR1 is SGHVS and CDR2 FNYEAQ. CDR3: CASSQGLAAEQFF. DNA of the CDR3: TGTGCCAGCAGCCAGGGACTAGCGGCTGAGCAGTTCTTC.

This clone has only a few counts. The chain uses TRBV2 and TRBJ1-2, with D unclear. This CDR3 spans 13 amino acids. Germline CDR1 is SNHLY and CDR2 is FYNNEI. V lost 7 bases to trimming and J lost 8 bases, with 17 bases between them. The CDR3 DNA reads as TGTGCCAGCATACCCCTAGGTCCTTGGGGCTACACCTTC. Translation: CASIPLGPWGYTF. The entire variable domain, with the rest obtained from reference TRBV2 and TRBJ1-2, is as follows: EPEVTQTPSHQVTQMGQEVILRCVPISNHLYFYWYRQILGQKVEFLVSFYNNEISEKSEIFDDQFSVERPDGSNFTLKIRSTKLEDSAMYFCASIPLGPWGYTFGSGTRLTVV.